This T cell receptor beta chain was sequenced during a study of T cell responses to AZD1222 COVID-19 vaccine. For the study at large: Pooled samples include second doses given at about 4 or 12 weeks. Study-level points and caveats: Clonal diversity was possibly underestimated, and the donors were mostly white British, with more females. Across the whole spike, CD4 TCRs peaked at regions 160-218 and 743-854.

Trimming took 1 base from V and 5 from J, leaving 9 bases between them. The CDR3 totals 13 residues. CDR1 is SGHKS and CDR2 is YYEKEE in the germline V gene (reference sequence). About this clone itself: Its target is unknown. The same CDR3 also results from other DNA sequences found in this sample.

The data were produced by immunoSEQ multiplex PCR, yet TCRdb's version contains in-frame clones alone and is incomplete. Of around 95,000 clones detected, 88% appear once; the ten largest clones hold about 1.8%. The receptor was derived from an adult in good health. Here the sequenced sample was peripheral blood, taken on day 0 of AZD1222 vaccination. This chain links TRBV5-5 with TRBJ2-5; D is possibly TRBD1 (6 bases). CDR3 DNA sequence: TGTGCCAGCAGCTTGACAGGGAGCGAGACCCAGTACTTC. Translated, it gives CASSLTGSETQYF.